The T cell receptor beta chain described here comes from a study of T cells in Graves' hyperthyroidism and ophthalmopathy. This clonotype appeared many times. Lactation, pregnancy, other autoimmune disease or uncontrolled infection excluded patients. V was cut by 4 bases and J by 4 bases, with 16 bases left in between. Per the germline V gene, CDR1 is KGHDR and CDR2 is SFDVKD. The CDR3 runs 16 residues. TCR beta CDR3 sequences were amplified from RNA transcripts. The TCR CDR3 first-round RT-PCR relied on the HTBI primer set. TCRdb used MiXCR to reprocess the multiplex PCR reads, holding one entry per CDR3 protein. The data contain some 460,000 distinct CDR3 sequences, approximately 14% of them singletons.

Sample: blood. This clonotype originated in a woman aged 18-29 years with Graves' hyperthyroidism. The chain has TRBV24-1 and TRBJ2-1, with D possibly matching TRBD2 (6 bases). The CDR3 sequence is CATSDALGTHYNEQFF. The CDR3, as DNA: TGTGCCACCAGTGACGCGCTCGGGACTCATTACAATGAGCAGTTCTTC.